This T cell receptor (beta chain) came from a study of cytomegalovirus exposure and HLA in healthy donors. Overall study results and limits: In a later analysis, V- and J-gene trimming of beta chains associated with a DCLRE1C missense variant, replicated independently. Immune exposure data for these donors was limited to CMV serostatus.

For this clone: Its antigen is unidentified.

The PCR employed 60 Vbeta primers together with 13 Jbeta primers. The data were produced by immunoSEQ multiplex PCR, yet TCRdb's version contains in-frame clones alone and is incomplete. The sample has 100,000 to 150,000 clones, around 75% seen once. The V gene's germline CDR1 is SGHTA and CDR2 FQGNSA. V shed 6 bases, J shed 5 bases, and the junction held 7 bases outside the gene matches. This CDR3 contains 14 residues. This TCR was recovered from a woman aged 50 to 60 in good health and CMV-seropositive. The rearrangement links TRBV7-2 to TRBJ1-1, with 9 bases fitting TRBD1. Sequencing used PBMCs. In DNA, the CDR3 is TGTGCCAGCAGAGCACAGGGGGCTGGGACTGAAGCTTTCTTT. Amino acid sequence: CASRAQGAGTEAFF.